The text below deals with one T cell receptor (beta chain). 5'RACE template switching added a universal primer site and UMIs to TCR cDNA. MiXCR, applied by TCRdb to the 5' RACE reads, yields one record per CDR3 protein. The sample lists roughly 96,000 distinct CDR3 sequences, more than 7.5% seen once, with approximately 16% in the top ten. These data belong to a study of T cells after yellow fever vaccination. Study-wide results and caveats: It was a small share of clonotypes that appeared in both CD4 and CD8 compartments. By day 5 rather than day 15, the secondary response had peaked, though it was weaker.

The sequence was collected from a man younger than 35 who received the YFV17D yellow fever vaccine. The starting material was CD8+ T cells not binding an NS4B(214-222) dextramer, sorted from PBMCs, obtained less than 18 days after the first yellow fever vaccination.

Written as DNA, the CDR3 is TGTGCCAGCAGTGATGGGGGGGTGGGGTCGAGGACTGAAGCTTTCTTT. Translating gives CASSDGGVGSRTEAFF. The rearrangement links TRBV25-1 to TRBJ1-1; TRBD1 might be the D (5 bases). Germline CDR1 reads MGHDK; CDR2 reads SYGVNS. V was pared by 3 bases and J by 5 bases, with 19 bases between. This CDR3 contains 16 residues.